Each of the 23 T cell receptor beta chains below was sequenced from the same sample in a study of blood T cell repertoires in COVID-19. This table comes from immunoSEQ multiplex PCR, and its TCRdb copy is limited to in-frame clones, with some not included. The table shows approximately 220,000 clones, with 88% occurring only once. The sequenced material came from PBMCs or T cells enriched from blood (not recorded which). These receptors came from a woman aged 25 to 39 who had recovered from COVID-19.

Only one count was recorded for this clone. Here the CDR3 DNA reads TGTGCCAGCAGCTTATACCTAGGAGACGAAAAACTGTTTTTT. Translation gives CASSLYLGDEKLFF. The V and J genes are TRBV7-8 and TRBJ1-4; the D is unclear. The CDR3 spans 14 residues. Germline V gives CDR1 SGHVS, CDR2 FQNEAQ. Trimming left V 2 bases short and J 8 bases short, with 12 bases between.

This clone was found a few times. The chain recombines TRBV6-5 with TRBJ1-6; D perhaps matches TRBD1 (6 bases). V gave up 7 bases and J gave up 0 bases, with 7 bases separating them. From germline, CDR1 is MNHEY and CDR2 SVGAGI. The length of the CDR3 is 14 residues. This CDR3 is CASMGASYNSPLHF. CDR3 coding DNA: TGTGCCAGCATGGGGGCCTCCTATAATTCACCCCTCCACTTT.

The chain is built from TRBV4-1 and TRBJ2-1; D not certain. Per the germline V gene, CDR1 is MGHRA and CDR2 is YSYEKL. CDR3 length: 15 residues. With 3 bases removed from V and 0 bases from J, the gap between germline ends came to 9 bases. CDR3 in amino acids: CASSQEYNSYNEQFF. The CDR3 DNA sequence: TGCGCCAGCAGCCAGGAGTATAACTCCTACAATGAGCAGTTCTTC.

This clone was observed a handful of times. The chain uses TRBV4-3 and TRBJ1-6, with 9 bases fitting TRBD1. The CDR3 is 18 residues long. Germline assignment: CDR1 LGHNA and CDR2 YSLEER. After removal of 3 bases from V and 8 bases from J, the junction contained 14 bases not matched to a gene. In DNA form, the CDR3 reads TGCGCCAGCAGCCAGAACATTCCCCGGGACAGGGTCGATTCACCCCTCCACTTT. Residues: CASSQNIPRDRVDSPLHF.

The V call is TRBV20-1, the J call TRBJ2-1, with D unresolved. Germline assignment: CDR1 DFQATT and CDR2 SNEGSKA (reference sequence). CDR3 length equals 11 residues. Trimming removed 3 bases from V and 8 bases from J, with 8 bases in between. The CDR3 loop is CSASNEHEQFF. CDR3 nucleotide sequence: TGCAGTGCTAGTAATGAGCATGAGCAGTTCTTC.

Here the CDR3 reads CASSVGPLAGGTDTQYF. The CDR3 nucleotides read TGTGCCAGCAGCGTAGGCCCACTAGCGGGGGGGACAGATACGCAGTATTTT. This chain links TRBV9 with TRBJ2-3; 13 bases map to TRBD2. The CDR3 extends over 17 amino acids. Germline loops: CDR1 SGDLS, CDR2 YYNGEE. Trimming cost V 0 bases and J 3 bases; bases outside gene matches: 4. Together with reference TRBV9 and TRBJ2-3, the CDR3 gives the full variable domain: DSGVTQTPKHLITATGQRVTLRCSPRSGDLSVYWYQQSLDQGLQFLIQYYNGEERAKGNILERFSAQQFPDLHSELNLSSLELGDSALYFCASSVGPLAGGTDTQYFGPGTRLTVL.

The rearrangement links TRBV5-8 to TRBJ1-5; D remains unclear. CDR1 is SGHTS and CDR2 is YDEGEE in the germline V gene. The CDR3 consists of 13 residues. Trimming took 1 base from V and 6 from J, leaving 8 bases between them. The CDR3 region is CASSLSSVQPQHF. The CDR3 DNA sequence: TGTGCCAGCAGCTTGAGTTCGGTTCAGCCCCAGCATTTT.

The rearrangement links TRBV5-1 to TRBJ1-2; D is possibly TRBD1 (6 bases). The CDR3 covers 17 residues. Trimming took 0 bases from V and 2 from J, leaving 17 bases between them. The germline CDR1 and CDR2 sequences are SGHRS and YFSETQ. Here the CDR3 reads CASSLAEIDRRNYGYTF. CDR3 sequence (DNA): TGCGCCAGCAGCTTGGCCGAAATCGACAGGAGGAACTATGGCTACACCTTC.

V is TRBV7-2 and J is TRBJ2-1, with D possibly matching TRBD2 (6 bases). Germline V lookup: CDR1 SGHTA, CDR2 FQGNSA. V lost 2 bases to trimming and J lost 9 bases, with 23 bases between them. CDR3 size: 17 residues. CDR3 in DNA: TGTGCCAGCAGCTTAAGCGGGTCCGGACCCCCGGTTGGTGAGCAGTTCTTC. Translation: CASSLSGSGPPVGEQFF.

The chain recombines TRBV5-1 with TRBJ1-1; D remains ambiguous. Trimming left V 0 bases short and J 5 bases short, with 11 bases between. Germline V gene sequence: CDR1 SGHRS, CDR2 YFSETQ. CDR3 length: 14 amino acids. CDR3 sequence reads: CASSLAGGRTEAFF. CDR3 bases: TGCGCCAGCAGCTTGGCCGGAGGGAGGACTGAAGCTTTCTTT. The variable domain in full, completed from reference TRBV5-1 and TRBJ1-1, reads KAGVTQTPRYLIKTRGQQVTLSCSPISGHRSVSWYQQTPGQGLQFLFEYFSETQRNKGNFPGRFSGRQFSNSRSEMNVSTLELGDSALYLCASSLAGGRTEAFFGQGTRLTVV.

The rearrangement uses TRBV6-5 and TRBJ2-3, with 10 bases matching TRBD1. This CDR3 region has 15 residues. The V gene end was trimmed by 6 bases and the J gene end by 0 bases; junction bases not matched to a gene: 3. Germline lookup yields CDR1 MNHEY and CDR2 SVGAGI. DNA of the CDR3: TGTGCCAGCAGGCGACAGGGGGCAAGCACAGATACGCAGTATTTT. It is translated as CASRRQGASTDTQYF.

This chain links TRBV5-1 with TRBJ1-1; TRBD1 matches at 10 bases. CDR1 and CDR2 (germline): SGHRS, YFSETQ. V was pared by 4 bases and J by 1 base, with 7 bases of the junction left unmatched. The length of the CDR3 is 16 residues. The CDR3 coding sequence is TGCGCCAGCAGCGCTGGGACAGGGGACCCGAACACTGAAGCTTTCTTT. It translates to CASSAGTGDPNTEAFF.

This chain joins TRBV4-3 and TRBJ1-2; D remains ambiguous. This CDR3 spans 14 amino acids. V shed 0 bases and J shed 4 bases, with 9 bases lying between them. Germline CDR1 reads LGHNA; CDR2 reads YSLEER. CDR3 loop: CASSQDEGSYGYTF. The CDR3 DNA is TGCGCCAGCAGCCAAGATGAAGGGAGCTATGGCTACACCTTC.

This sequence joins TRBV7-2 and TRBJ1-4; unclear D gene. This CDR3 has 16 amino acids. CDR1 is SGHTA, CDR2 FQGNSA, per germline. Trimming cost V 5 bases and J 3 bases, with 16 bases left between them. This CDR3 is CASSPMRARANEKLFF. The CDR3 nucleotides read TGTGCCAGCAGCCCCATGAGGGCGCGGGCTAATGAAAAACTGTTTTTT.

The chain combines TRBV4-1 with TRBJ1-2, with 7 bases that match TRBD1. The V gene's germline CDR1 is MGHRA and CDR2 YSYEKL. This CDR3 has 12 residues. V lost 6 bases, J lost 8 bases, and 6 bases stayed unmatched. The CDR3 DNA reads as TGCGCCAGCAGTCTAGGGGGCGCGGGCTACACCTTC. Residues: CASSLGGAGYTF.

The DNA for the CDR3 is TGTGCCAGCAGCCCAGGGGTCATCAACTATGGCTACACCTTC. Translating it yields CASSPGVINYGYTF. The V call is TRBV6-2 or TRBV6-3, the J call TRBJ1-2, with a tentative D call TRBD1 (6 bases). Germline assignment: CDR1 MNHEY and CDR2 SVGEGT. The CDR3 has 14 amino acids. The V gene lost 6 bases and the J gene lost 2 bases, with 13 bases spanning the gap.

CDR3 DNA: TGTGCCAGCAGCCGCAGCTCCTACGAGCAGTACTTC. This sequence encodes CASSRSSYEQYF. This sequence joins TRBV12-3 or TRBV12-4 and TRBJ2-7, with D uncertain. The length of the CDR3 is 12 residues. V gave up 6 bases and J gave up 0 bases, with 6 bases separating them.

This chain joins TRBV5-1 and TRBJ2-1; maybe TRBD1 (6 bases). Germline V gene sequence: CDR1 SGHRS, CDR2 YFSETQ. Trimming left V 0 bases short and J 7 bases short, with 20 bases between. The CDR3 has 17 residues. In DNA, the CDR3 is TGCGCCAGCAGCTTGGCGTCAGGGGTGCCAGGGTTAAATGAGCAGTTCTTC. Translation: CASSLASGVPGLNEQFF.

J is TRBJ2-1 and V is TRBV5-4, with 13 bases aligning to TRBD2. This CDR3 comprises 16 residues. In germline, CDR1 is SGHNT, CDR2 YYREEE (reference sequence). J gave up 3 bases and V 1 base, and 1 base lay outside the gene matches. This chain's CDR3 is CASSLRLAGGYNEQFF. CDR3 in DNA: TGTGCCAGCAGCTTGAGACTAGCGGGGGGCTACAATGAGCAGTTCTTC.

This clone was recorded once. The gene calls are TRBV7-2 and TRBJ1-5; TRBD1 matches at 7 bases. The V gene end was trimmed by 6 bases and the J gene end by 3 bases; junction bases not matched to a gene: 8. Germline V lookup: CDR1 SGHTA, CDR2 FQGNSA. The CDR3 is 15 amino acids. The CDR3 DNA is TGTGCCAGCAGTTACTCCGGGACAGTCAATCAGCCCCAGCATTTT. Amino acid sequence: CASSYSGTVNQPQHF.

As regards this clone: The same CDR3 can be traced to other DNA sequences in this sample. DNA for the CDR3: TGTGCCAGCAGTTACGGGGGGAGCACAGATACGCAGTATTTT. Its protein is CASSYGGSTDTQYF. The V call is TRBV6-5, the J call TRBJ2-3; D may be TRBD2 (6 bases). The germline CDR1 and CDR2 sequences are MNHEY and SVGAGI. Trimming took off 2 bases at V and 0 bases at J, with 6 bases between the two ends. This CDR3 has 14 amino acids.

This chain links TRBV2 with TRBJ2-1; 11 bases fit TRBD2. V dropped 6 bases and J dropped 7; count of bases not matched to a gene: 11. This CDR3 has 16 residues. Germline-derived CDR1 and CDR2 are SNHLY and FYNNEI. CDR3 DNA: TGTGCCAGCAGCTTAGGGTGGCTAGCGGGGGGAAATGAGCAGTTCTTC. Its protein product is CASSLGWLAGGNEQFF.

The rearrangement links TRBV9 to TRBJ2-2; TRBD1 matches at 11 bases. J lost 1 base, V lost 2 bases, and 7 bases had no gene match. This CDR3 is built from 18 residues. Per germline, CDR1 SGDLS and CDR2 YYNGEE. The chain's CDR3 is CASSVGQGAAQNTGELFF. For the CDR3, the DNA is TGTGCCAGCAGCGTTGGACAGGGGGCCGCACAGAACACCGGGGAGCTGTTTTTT.